This is a list of T cell receptor beta chains from one sample in a study of T cell responses to AZD1222 COVID-19 vaccine. Profiled with immunoSEQ multiplex PCR; TCRdb holds only in-frame clones, not every one. Here the sample spans some 110,000 clones, about 91% being singletons. The material sequenced was peripheral blood, taken on day 0 of AZD1222 vaccination. Receptor source: an adult in good health. The CDR3 runs from the conserved cysteine through the conserved F or W. The D gene is left open where the match is weak. A clone size is listed for some rows: how often the clone was seen (once, few, many), or a class if it is expanded.

J gene	clone size	V gene	D gene	CDR3 protein	CDR3 DNA
TRBJ1-3	.	TRBV19	.	CASSIDHRASSGNTIYF	TGTGCCAGTAGTATAGATCATCGGGCCAGCTCTGGAAACACCATATATTTT
TRBJ1-2	.	TRBV29-1	TRBD1	CSVRTGEEYGYTF	TGCAGCGTAAGGACAGGGGAGGAGTATGGCTACACCTTC
TRBJ2-5	.	TRBV7-9	.	CASSLVQGTETQYF	TGTGCCAGCAGCTTAGTTCAGGGTACAGAGACCCAGTACTTC
TRBJ2-1	.	TRBV14	.	CASRARAYNEQFF	TGTGCCAGCAGAGCGCGGGCATACAATGAGCAGTTCTTC
TRBJ2-7	.	TRBV6-6	TRBD2	CASSYSGTSGNYEQYF	TGTGCCAGCAGTTACTCGGGGACTAGCGGCAATTACGAGCAGTACTTC
TRBJ1-2	.	TRBV4-1	.	CASSQEQGPGYGYTF	TGCGCCAGCAGCCAAGAGCAGGGGCCGGGCTATGGCTACACCTTC
TRBJ2-2	few	TRBV4-3	TRBD1	CASSQALSRGLDGELFF	TGCGCCAGCAGCCAAGCCCTCTCCAGGGGGCTGGACGGGGAGCTGTTTTTT
TRBJ1-5	.	TRBV7-8	TRBD1	CASSLATGDFGDQPQHF	TGTGCCAGCAGCTTAGCAACAGGGGATTTTGGGGATCAGCCCCAGCATTTT
TRBJ1-5	.	TRBV5-6	.	CASSLTGSNQPQHF	TGTGCCAGCAGCTTGACGGGTAGCAATCAGCCCCAGCATTTT
TRBJ1-6	.	TRBV6-5	.	CASRPRGGLMPLHF	TGTGCCAGCAGACCCCGGGGGGGTCTTATGCCCCTCCACTTT
TRBJ2-2	.	TRBV6-4	.	CASREPHSFRGAEELFF	TGTGCCAGCAGAGAGCCACACTCGTTCAGGGGAGCCGAGGAGCTGTTTTTT
TRBJ2-1	.	TRBV7-2	.	CASSPLLRAEQFF	TGTGCCAGCAGCCCCCTTTTGAGGGCTGAGCAGTTCTTC
TRBJ1-6	few	TRBV2	TRBD1	CASKQTGGAIYSPLHF	TGTGCCAGCAAACAGACAGGGGGCGCAATTTATTCACCCCTCCACTTT
TRBJ1-4	once	TRBV4-2	.	CASSQDSGGSEKLFF	TGTGCCAGCAGCCAAGATTCTGGCGGAAGCGAAAAACTGTTTTTT
TRBJ2-5	.	TRBV7-3	TRBD2	CASSLSGRADETQYF	TGTGCCAGCAGCCTTAGCGGGAGGGCCGACGAGACCCAGTACTTC
TRBJ2-3	.	TRBV11-1	TRBD2	CASSTLAGGPGDTQYF	TGTGCCAGCAGCACACTAGCGGGGGGGCCCGGGGATACGCAGTATTTT
TRBJ2-7	.	TRBV10-3	TRBD1	CAISDRDRGMSWQYF	TGTGCCATCAGTGACCGGGACAGGGGAATGAGTTGGCAGTACTTC
TRBJ2-7	.	TRBV9	.	CASSEDGSTYEQYF	TGTGCCAGCAGCGAGGACGGCTCCACCTACGAGCAGTACTTC
TRBJ2-7	once	TRBV15	.	CATSRRAGNEQYF	TGTGCCACCAGCAGGAGGGCAGGGAACGAGCAGTACTTC
TRBJ1-4	.	TRBV5-8	.	CASSLQVNEKLFF	TGTGCCAGCAGCTTACAGGTGAATGAAAAACTGTTTTTT
TRBJ1-3	.	TRBV7-3	.	CASSQDGSSGNTIYF	TGTGCCAGCAGCCAGGACGGTAGCTCTGGAAACACCATATATTTT
TRBJ1-1	.	TRBV7-2	TRBD1	CASSSRTGREAFF	TGTGCCAGCAGCTCGAGGACAGGACGTGAAGCTTTCTTT
TRBJ2-3	.	TRBV30	TRBD2	CAWSPGLAGTDTQYF	TGTGCCTGGAGTCCCGGACTAGCGGGCACAGATACGCAGTATTTT
TRBJ1-2	.	TRBV30	.	CAWSVGGKYGYTF	TGTGCCTGGAGTGTAGGGGGAAAATATGGCTACACCTTC
TRBJ2-1	.	TRBV6-4	TRBD2	CASSEVAGGPAPNEQFF	TGTGCCAGCAGTGAAGTAGCGGGAGGGCCTGCCCCCAATGAGCAGTTCTTC
TRBJ2-6	.	TRBV7-2	.	CASSLDLGRGANVLTF	TGTGCCAGCAGCTTAGACTTAGGACGCGGGGCCAACGTCCTGACTTTC
TRBJ2-1	.	TRBV5-1	TRBD2	CASSLGLAGVLYNEQFF	TGCGCCAGCAGCTTGGGGTTAGCGGGAGTGCTGTACAATGAGCAGTTCTTC
TRBJ2-3	.	TRBV27	.	CASSPPVVAGRQYF	TGTGCCAGCAGTCCCCCAGTTGTGGCCGGGAGGCAGTATTTT
TRBJ1-1	.	TRBV18	.	CASSPRGRNTEAFF	TGTGCCAGCTCACCGCGGGGGAGGAACACTGAAGCTTTCTTT
TRBJ1-2	.	TRBV30	TRBD1	CAWNARLQGQRVYGYTF	TGTGCCTGGAATGCGAGGTTACAGGGGCAAAGGGTCTATGGCTACACCTTC
TRBJ1-4	.	TRBV5-5	TRBD1	CASSQGTATNEKLFF	TGTGCCAGCAGCCAAGGGACAGCAACTAATGAAAAACTGTTTTTT
TRBJ1-1	.	TRBV3-1/TRBV3-2	.	CASSQARNTEAFF	TGTGCCAGCAGCCAAGCCAGGAACACTGAAGCTTTCTTT
TRBJ1-6	.	TRBV6-2/TRBV6-3	TRBD1	CASSDPGGLRSPLHF	TGTGCCAGCAGCGATCCAGGGGGCTTGCGGTCACCCCTCCACTTT
TRBJ1-3	.	TRBV5-1	.	CASSLELTARGSGNTIYF	TGCGCCAGCAGCTTGGAACTCACCGCCAGGGGCTCTGGAAACACCATATATTTT
TRBJ2-7	.	TRBV7-9	.	CASSLQNRHYEQYF	TGTGCCAGCAGCCTACAGAATCGCCACTACGAGCAGTACTTC
TRBJ2-4	.	TRBV6-5	.	CASSTGRENIQYF	TGTGCCAGCAGTACCGGCAGGGAAAACATTCAGTACTTC
TRBJ2-2	.	TRBV4-2	.	CASSQISPAAGELFF	TGTGCCAGCAGCCAAATTTCGCCCGCGGCCGGGGAGCTGTTTTTT
TRBJ2-1	.	TRBV19	.	CASSIRSYNEQFF	TGTGCCAGTAGTATTCGCTCCTACAATGAGCAGTTCTTC
TRBJ1-5	few	TRBV7-5	.	CVRSFEGGQPQHF	TGTGTCAGAAGCTTCGAAGGGGGGCAGCCCCAGCATTTT
TRBJ2-7	.	TRBV5-1	TRBD1	CASRLGQGSEQYF	TGCGCCAGCAGACTGGGACAGGGGTCGGAGCAGTACTTC
TRBJ1-1	.	TRBV7-8	.	CASSLQNLMNTEAFF	TGTGCCAGCAGCTTACAAAACCTTATGAACACTGAAGCTTTCTTT
TRBJ1-5	.	TRBV18	.	CASSLQGGNQPQHF	TGTGCCAGCTCACTACAGGGAGGCAATCAGCCCCAGCATTTT
TRBJ2-5	.	TRBV5-1	TRBD1	CASSLGTGIRETQYF	TGCGCCAGCAGCTTGGGGACAGGGATACGAGAGACCCAGTACTTC
TRBJ1-5	.	TRBV29-1	.	CSVEIGVGNQPQHF	TGCAGCGTTGAAATCGGAGTGGGCAATCAGCCCCAGCATTTT
TRBJ1-1	.	TRBV5-5	.	CASSLPPPQFLTEAFF	TGTGCCAGCAGCTTGCCCCCGCCACAGTTCTTGACTGAAGCTTTCTTT
TRBJ1-1	.	TRBV7-9	TRBD1	CASSLRGLVDTEAFF	TGTGCCAGCAGCTTAAGGGGGCTTGTAGACACTGAAGCTTTCTTT
TRBJ2-7	once	TRBV11-1	TRBD2	CASRTSGSVGEQYF	TGTGCCAGCAGAACTAGCGGGAGTGTGGGAGAGCAGTACTTC
TRBJ1-1	once	TRBV7-8	.	CASSLVLQYTEAFF	TGTGCCAGCAGCTTAGTCCTCCAATACACTGAAGCTTTCTTT
TRBJ2-7	few	TRBV5-1	.	CASRLNPGAYSYEQYF	TGCGCCAGCAGGTTAAACCCCGGGGCTTACTCCTACGAGCAGTACTTC
TRBJ1-1	.	TRBV5-4	TRBD1	CASSWDRGNTEAFF	TGTGCCAGCAGCTGGGACAGGGGCAACACTGAAGCTTTCTTT
TRBJ1-4	.	TRBV4-3	.	CASSQERGTTNEKLFF	TGCGCCAGCAGCCAAGAGCGGGGAACAACTAATGAAAAACTGTTTTTT
TRBJ2-7	.	TRBV7-2	TRBD1	CASSDPGTGANEQYF	TGTGCCAGCAGCGACCCCGGGACAGGGGCTAACGAGCAGTACTTC
TRBJ2-1	.	TRBV2	.	CASRSVPSYNEQFF	TGTGCCAGCCGAAGCGTTCCCTCCTACAATGAGCAGTTCTTC
TRBJ2-1	.	TRBV10-1	.	CAGPFRSYNEQFF	TGCGCCGGGCCGTTTCGATCCTACAATGAGCAGTTCTTC
TRBJ2-2	few	TRBV2	.	CASKAEAGPGELFF	TGTGCCAGCAAGGCGGAAGCAGGGCCCGGGGAGCTGTTTTTT
TRBJ2-3	.	TRBV9	TRBD2	CASSVGAAGGTDTQYF	TGTGCCAGCAGCGTAGGGGCAGCGGGAGGCACAGATACGCAGTATTTT
TRBJ2-5	.	TRBV5-1	.	CASGVGETQYF	TGCGCCAGCGGGGTCGGAGAGACCCAGTACTTC
TRBJ1-3	.	TRBV6-5	.	CASSPGGDSGNTIYF	TGTGCCAGCTCCCCGGGAGGGGACTCTGGAAACACCATATATTTT
TRBJ2-1	.	TRBV6-5	TRBD2	CASRTSGRNEQFF	TGTGCCAGCCGGACTAGCGGGAGGAATGAGCAGTTCTTC
TRBJ1-6	.	TRBV27	.	CASSWGGVVGNSPLHF	TGTGCCAGCAGTTGGGGCGGGGTAGTAGGAAATTCACCCCTCCACTTT